A single sample gave rise to the 20 T cell receptor beta chains below, sequenced in a study of blood T cell repertoires in COVID-19. Measured with immunoSEQ multiplex PCR; TCRdb has only the in-frame clones, and not every one. The sample holds 330,000 or so clones, approximately 90% seen once. Sequenced material: peripheral blood. These receptors were obtained from a man aged 25 to 40 with COVID-19, enrolled during active disease.

This clone was seen a few times. This sequence joins TRBV19 and TRBJ1-5; the match to TRBD1 covers 7 bases. Germline V gene data show CDR1 as LNHDA and CDR2 as SQIVND (reference sequence). This CDR3 is 19 amino acids long. Germline trimming cut 3 bases from V and 2 bases from J; bases unmatched to any gene: 16. CDR3: CASSIGHRMRDSGNQPQHF. In nucleotides, the CDR3 is TGTGCCAGTAGTATCGGGCACCGAATGAGGGACAGTGGCAATCAGCCCCAGCATTTT. The complete variable domain, with remaining parts taken from reference TRBV19 and TRBJ1-5, reads DGGITQSPKYLFRKEGQNVTLSCEQNLNHDAMYWYRQDPGQGLRLIYYSQIVNDFQKGDIAEGYSVSREKKESFPLTVTSAQKNPTAFYLCASSIGHRMRDSGNQPQHFGDGTRLSIL.

This clone was picked up many times. The chain is built from TRBV19 and TRBJ1-5, with TRBD1 matching over 11 bases. Germline trimming cut 8 bases from V and 6 bases from J; bases unmatched to any gene: 6. The CDR3 is 14 amino acids. Germline CDR1 and CDR2: LNHDA and SQIVND (reference sequence). The CDR3 here is CASWDRGRPQPQHF. In DNA form, the CDR3 reads TGTGCCAGTTGGGACAGGGGGAGACCTCAGCCCCAGCATTTT.

V and J are TRBV6-2 or TRBV6-3 and TRBJ2-7; no clear D. The CDR3 runs 12 residues. Germline CDR1 MNHEY, CDR2 SVGEGT. The germline V and J ends were trimmed by 5 bases and 6 bases, with 11 bases remaining between them. The DNA of the CDR3 is TGTGCCAGCAGTCCCCTTAATAGCGAGCAGTACTTC. Its translation: CASSPLNSEQYF.

The CDR3 coding sequence is TGTGCCAGCAGCCAAGATTATCAGCGAGAAAAACTGTTTTTT. As protein: CASSQDYQREKLFF. The chain combines TRBV3-1 (or the pseudogene TRBV3-2) with TRBJ1-4; no reliable D call. V lost 0 bases, J lost 8 bases, and 10 bases lay in between. The CDR3 covers 14 residues. The germline V gene has CDR1 LGHDT and CDR2 YNNKEL (reference sequence).

This rearrangement joins TRBV12-3 or TRBV12-4 to TRBJ2-5, with no clear D. This CDR3 is 13 amino acids long. Trimming took 3 bases from V and 5 from J, leaving 10 bases between them. The CDR3 DNA follows: TGTGCCAGCAGTTTCGGGTCCGGGGAGACCCAGTACTTC. Its protein is CASSFGSGETQYF.

The V call is TRBV6-5, the J call TRBJ2-5; TRBD2 matches 8 bases. Germline assignment: CDR1 MNHEY and CDR2 SVGAGI. Trimming removed 0 bases from V and 0 bases from J; junction bases left unmatched: 3. The CDR3 spans 16 residues. The CDR3, as DNA: TGTGCCAGCAGTTACTCGCAAGCGGGGGACCAAGAGACCCAGTACTTC. This gives the protein CASSYSQAGDQETQYF.

J is TRBJ1-1 and V is TRBV2, with D possibly being TRBD1 (5 bases). The CDR3 loop spans 14 amino acids. Germline V gives CDR1 SNHLY, CDR2 FYNNEI. Trimming shortened V by 1 base and J by 5 bases, and 11 bases separated the two germline ends. CDR3 DNA sequence: TGTGCCAGCAGTGAAGTAGTGCAGGGAACTGAAGCTTTCTTT. This translates into CASSEVVQGTEAFF.

J is TRBJ2-7 and V is TRBV21-1; the DNA was not compared with TRBD2, the D call given in the table. TRBV21-1 represents a pseudogene. The CDR3 covers 16 residues. In nucleotides, the CDR3 is TGTGCCAGCAGCAAAGATAGCGGGACAGTCGCCTACGAGCAGTACTTC. As protein: CASSKDSGTVAYEQYF.

This clone was counted a single time. V is TRBV7-9 and J is TRBJ2-1, with 7 nucleotides matching TRBD1. Germline V gives CDR1 SEHNR, CDR2 FQNEAQ (reference sequence). J lost 7 bases, V lost 4 bases, and 7 bases had no gene match. The CDR3 totals 14 residues. The CDR3 DNA is TGTGCCAGCAGCTGGGACAGTCAAGGGAATGAGCAGTTCTTC. It translates to CASSWDSQGNEQFF.

This clone was recorded only once. DNA of the CDR3: TGCGCCAGCAGCCAAGGGTGGGTCGGGACACCCGAGAGGGAGACCCAGTACTTC. It codes for CASSQGWVGTPERETQYF. The chain links TRBV4-3 to TRBJ2-5; perhaps TRBD1 as D (6 bases). The CDR3 totals 18 residues. The V and J ends lost 1 base and 5 bases respectively, with 23 bases between them. Germline values: CDR1 LGHNA, CDR2 YSLEER.

The chain joins TRBV7-2 to TRBJ1-3; no clear D gene. Trimming removed 0 bases from V and 4 bases from J, with 10 bases in between. CDR3 length: 15 amino acids. Germline V gene sequence: CDR1 SGHTA, CDR2 FQGNSA. As DNA, the CDR3 is TGTGCCAGCAGCTTAGCAGCGTACCTGGGAAACACCATATATTTT. As protein: CASSLAAYLGNTIYF.

This clone has just a few counts. This chain uses TRBV29-1 with TRBJ2-5, with TRBD1 identical over 7 bases. The CDR3 sequence is 12 residues long. Losses at the gene ends were 6 bases for V and 5 bases for J; bases not matched to a gene: 6. CDR1 SQVTM and CDR2 ANQGSEA come from the germline V gene. In DNA form, the CDR3 reads TGCAGCGTCCGACAGGGCCGGGAGACCCAGTACTTC. Translated: CSVRQGRETQYF.

The J gene is TRBJ2-1, the V gene TRBV19; 11 positions match TRBD2. J gave up 7 bases and V 3 bases, and 8 bases lay outside the gene matches. This CDR3 spans 16 amino acids. The V gene's germline CDR1 is LNHDA and CDR2 SQIVND (reference sequence). In DNA, the CDR3 is TGTGCCAGTAGTATTATAGCGGGGGGGCTTAGGAATGAGCAGTTCTTC. Protein: CASSIIAGGLRNEQFF.

This chain joins TRBV7-2 and TRBJ1-2, with D uncertain. Per germline, CDR1 SGHTA and CDR2 FQGNSA. The ends were cut back, 3 bases at V and 4 bases at J, with 6 bases in the middle. The CDR3 is made up of 12 amino acids. The CDR3 DNA follows: TGTGCCAGCAGCTTGTTGGCCTATGGCTACACCTTC. This translates into CASSLLAYGYTF.

The CDR3 sequence: CASSWGQNTEAFF. The DNA for the CDR3 is TGCGCCAGCAGCTGGGGACAGAACACTGAAGCTTTCTTT. The chain has TRBV5-1 and TRBJ1-1; perhaps TRBD1 as D (6 bases). CDR1 SGHRS and CDR2 YFSETQ come from the germline V gene. Trimming cost V 3 bases and J 1 base, with 7 bases left between them. The CDR3 is made up of 13 amino acids.

The count of this clone is one. The chain is built from TRBV6-6 and TRBJ1-2, with 7 nucleotides matching TRBD1. CDR1 is MNHNY, CDR2 SVGAGI, per germline (reference sequence). The CDR3 runs 14 residues. V lost 8 bases to trimming and J lost 8 bases; unmatched junction nucleotides: 14. The CDR3 region has the DNA TGTGCCAGCGAGGGGATAGGGGGCCCCTGGGGCTACACCTTC. It yields the protein CASEGIGGPWGYTF.

The V gene is TRBV7-6, the J gene TRBJ2-3; the match to TRBD2 covers 13 bases. Germline V gives CDR1 SGHVS, CDR2 FNYEAQ. V gave up 2 bases and J gave up 8 bases; unmatched junction bases: 13. The CDR3 totals 18 residues. The CDR3 region is CASSLSGLAGLGLVTQYF. In DNA form, the CDR3 reads TGTGCCAGCAGCTTATCGGGACTAGCGGGGCTAGGGTTAGTTACGCAGTATTTT.

The V call is TRBV4-1, the J call TRBJ2-3; D perhaps matches TRBD1 (6 bases). Trimming left V 4 bases short and J 3 bases short, with 11 bases between. Germline CDR1 MGHRA, CDR2 YSYEKL. The CDR3 has 14 amino acids. CDR3 sequence reads: CASSLGAETDTQYF. Written as DNA, the CDR3 is TGCGCCAGCAGCCTGGGGGCAGAAACAGATACGCAGTATTTT.

The CDR3 region is CSVGDGIPTQYF. The CDR3 DNA reads TGCAGCGTTGGTGACGGGATACCAACGCAGTATTTT. The chain recombines TRBV29-1 with TRBJ2-3; weak D call: TRBD2 (5 bases). Germline V gene sequence: CDR1 SQVTM, CDR2 ANQGSEA. The CDR3 has 12 amino acids. Trimming took off 4 bases at V and 9 bases at J, with 14 bases between the two ends.

The V call is TRBV27, the J call TRBJ2-1, with TRBD1 identical over 11 bases. Trimming removed 1 base from V and 3 bases from J; junction bases left unmatched: 8. Looked up from germline, CDR1 is MNHEY and CDR2 is SMNVEV (reference sequence). The CDR3 has 18 amino acids. In DNA, the CDR3 is TGTGCCAGCAGTTTATTTTTCGGCGGGACAGGGGGCTACAATGAGCAGTTCTTC. It translates to CASSLFFGGTGGYNEQFF.